These 26 T cell receptor beta chains share one sample of origin, sequenced in a study of blood T cells in healthy people across ages. Combining a sample-barcoded 5' primer with a J-beta primer mix, a second PCR ran for about 7 to 12 cycles. Via MiXCR, TCRdb re-called the 5' RACE reads, giving one row per CDR3 protein. The repertoire has about 730,000 distinct CDR3 sequences, 43% of them found once; the top ten carry 20% to 25%. Sequencing was done on a sample of blood. The receptors here all came from an older woman in good health.

The chain links TRBV3-1 to TRBJ2-7; TRBD1 matches 8 bases. The germline V gene encodes CDR1 LGHDT and CDR2 YNNKEL (reference sequence). The V gene end was trimmed by 1 base and the J gene end by 3 bases; junction bases not matched to a gene: 2. This CDR3 is built from 14 residues. The CDR3 region has the DNA TGTGCCAGCAGCCAAGTAGACAGGGGCTACGAGCAGTACTTC. Protein product: CASSQVDRGYEQYF.

CDR3 in DNA: TGTGCCTGGAGTTATTTCAACGGGGGGGCCCTCAATGAGCAGTTCTTC. It codes for CAWSYFNGGALNEQFF. This chain links TRBV30 with TRBJ2-1, with 8 bases that match TRBD2. There are 16 residues in the CDR3. Germline trimming cut 2 bases from V and 6 bases from J; bases unmatched to any gene: 12. Germline V gene data show CDR1 as GTSNPN and CDR2 as SVGIG (reference sequence).

This clonotype has more than one count but fewer than ten. The gene calls are TRBV2 and TRBJ2-3, with D perhaps TRBD2 (5 bases). The V gene's germline CDR1 is SNHLY and CDR2 FYNNEI. Trimming took off 7 bases at V and 0 bases at J, with 8 bases between the two ends. The CDR3 spans 13 residues. The CDR3 here is CASKRGSTDTQYF. The CDR3, as DNA: TGTGCCAGCAAGCGCGGGAGCACAGATACGCAGTATTTT.

The V call is TRBV7-9, the J call TRBJ2-4; no reliable D call. Judging by the DNA end, TRBJ2-7 fits better; the J call may be wrong. The germline V gene encodes CDR1 SEHNR and CDR2 FQNEAQ (reference sequence). The CDR3 is 14 residues long. CDR3 sequence (DNA): TGTGCCAGCAAGATCTCCGGCAATTCTTACGAGCAGTACTTC. Protein: CASKISGNSYEQYF.

V gene TRBV29-1 combines with J gene TRBJ1-1; D unclear. Trimming removed 6 bases from V and 0 bases from J, with 14 bases in between. Germline CDR1 and CDR2: SQVTM and ANQGSEA. This CDR3 contains 14 residues. CDR3 residues: CSVSFAGVNTEAFF. The CDR3 DNA sequence: TGCAGCGTCTCCTTTGCGGGCGTGAACACTGAAGCTTTCTTT.

This clonotype was recorded a few times. The chain recombines TRBV3-1 with TRBJ2-7; the D is unclear. Trimming took 0 bases from V and 9 from J, leaving 6 bases between them. Germline V gene sequence: CDR1 LGHDT, CDR2 YNNKEL (reference sequence). CDR3 length equals 11 residues. The CDR3 here is CASSQDARQYF. The CDR3 nucleotides read TGTGCCAGCAGCCAAGATGCGAGGCAGTACTTC.

In this sample, this clonotype turned up a few times. In DNA form, the CDR3 reads TGCAGTGCTAGAGGGGACAGGGACGGGGAGACCCAGTACTTC. This codes for CSARGDRDGETQYF. The chain has TRBV20-1 and TRBJ2-5; TRBD1 matches 9 bases. V trimming: 1 base; J trimming: 5 bases; junction bases outside the gene matches: 5. CDR3 length: 14 amino acids. The germline V gene has CDR1 DFQATT and CDR2 SNEGSKA (reference sequence).

This sequence joins TRBV6-5 and TRBJ1-2; no definite D call. This CDR3 spans 16 amino acids. The V and J ends lost 8 bases and 6 bases respectively, with 25 bases between them. CDR1 and CDR2 (germline): MNHEY, SVGAGI. The CDR3 sequence is CASRISRTAFSNGYTF. DNA for the CDR3: TGTGCCAGCCGAATCTCGAGGACGGCGTTCTCCAATGGCTACACCTTC.

This clonotype has at least ten counts. V usage is TRBV7-2 and J usage is TRBJ2-5; 9 bases fit TRBD2. The CDR3 sequence is 15 residues long. V trimming: 3 bases; J trimming: 2 bases; junction bases outside the gene matches: 4. From germline, CDR1 is SGHTA and CDR2 FQGNSA. Written as DNA, the CDR3 is TGTGCCAGCAGCTTTCGACTAGCGGCTCAAGAGACCCAGTACTTC. Protein sequence: CASSFRLAAQETQYF. The full variable domain, completed using reference TRBV7-2 and TRBJ2-5, is GAGVSQSPSNKVTEKGKDVELRCDPISGHTALYWYRQSLGQGLEFLIYFQGNSAPDKSGLPSDRFSAERTGGSVSTLTIQRTQQEDSAVYLCASSFRLAAQETQYFGPGTRLLVL.

This clonotype appeared many times. The V gene is TRBV5-1, the J gene TRBJ2-7, with TRBD1 identical over 8 bases. Unmatched junction bases numbered 6, after V lost 4 bases and J lost 3 bases. From germline, CDR1 is SGHRS and CDR2 YFSETQ. The CDR3 extends over 14 amino acids. The CDR3 nucleotides are TGCGCCAGCAGCCCGGACAGGGACCGCTACGAGCAGTACTTC. This codes for CASSPDRDRYEQYF.

This clonotype was seen only a few times. V and J are TRBV29-1 and TRBJ2-5, with 7 positions matching TRBD2. Germline V gives CDR1 SQVTM, CDR2 ANQGSEA. There are 14 residues in the CDR3. V lost 7 bases, J lost 4 bases, and 12 bases stayed unmatched. The CDR3 loop reads CSARAGVGSETQYF. The CDR3 DNA follows: TGCAGCGCCAGGGCGGGGGTTGGGTCAGAGACCCAGTACTTC.

This clonotype appeared a few times. The V gene is TRBV7-9, the J gene TRBJ2-7; D gene ambiguous. V lost 2 bases and J 7 bases, leaving 9 bases between the germline ends. The CDR3 contains 12 residues. The V gene's germline CDR1 is SEHNR and CDR2 FQNEAQ (reference sequence). Here the CDR3 reads CASSLIPEEQYF. CDR3 bases: TGTGCCAGCAGCTTAATCCCGGAAGAGCAGTACTTC.

This clonotype was picked up a small number of times. The chain links TRBV6-2 or TRBV6-3 to TRBJ2-4, with 11 bases aligning to TRBD2. Trimming removed 2 bases from V and 5 bases from J; junction bases left unmatched: 11. The CDR3 consists of 18 residues. Germline V lookup: CDR1 MNHEY, CDR2 SVGEGT. CDR3 coding DNA: TGTGCCAGCAGTTACGGGCTACTAGCGGGAGAGGTCGAAAACATTCAGTACTTC. The encoded protein is CASSYGLLAGEVENIQYF.

This clonotype occurred many times. V gene TRBV29-1 combines with J gene TRBJ2-7, with D tentatively TRBD1 (5 bases). Trimming stripped 1 base from V and 5 bases from J, with 15 bases between. Per germline, CDR1 SQVTM and CDR2 ANQGSEA. The CDR3 runs to 14 residues. The CDR3 loop is CSVEGYAGIHEQYF. The CDR3 coding sequence is TGCAGCGTTGAAGGGTACGCAGGGATACACGAGCAGTACTTC.

V usage is TRBV9 and J usage is TRBJ2-7; 13 nucleotides align to TRBD2. After removal of 2 bases from V and 0 bases from J, the junction contained 8 bases not matched to a gene. The length of the CDR3 is 18 residues. From germline, CDR1 is SGDLS and CDR2 YYNGEE. The CDR3 DNA sequence: TGTGCCAGCAGCGTCCGGACTAGCGGGGGAACCCCCTCCTACGAGCAGTACTTC. This sequence encodes CASSVRTSGGTPSYEQYF.

J is TRBJ2-1 and V is TRBV20-1, with a possible D match to TRBD2 (6 bases). CDR3 length equals 16 residues. Trimming removed 4 bases at V and 2 bases at J, with 18 bases between. Germline V gene data show CDR1 as DFQATT and CDR2 as SNEGSKA (reference sequence). CDR3 nucleotide sequence: TGCAGTGCTAAGGGGTTGGGGGGATTTACCTACAATGAGCAGTTCTTC. Its protein product is CSAKGLGGFTYNEQFF.

The chain couples TRBV7-9 to TRBJ1-1; D remains unclear. This CDR3 comprises 15 residues. The V end lost 6 bases, the J end lost 0 bases, and 14 bases lay between the germline ends. Germline V gene sequence: CDR1 SEHNR, CDR2 FQNEAQ (reference sequence). CDR3 DNA sequence: TGTGCCAGCAGTCAAATAGGTCCTTTGAACACTGAAGCTTTCTTT. Amino acids: CASSQIGPLNTEAFF.

The chain employs TRBV7-6 and TRBJ2-7; TRBD1 agrees at 10 bases. The germline gives CDR1 SGHVS, CDR2 FNYEAQ. This CDR3 is built from 16 residues. V dropped 1 base and J dropped 2; count of bases not matched to a gene: 5. The CDR3 DNA reads as TGTGCCAGCAGCTTAGGGCTAGGACAGGGGGCCTACGAGCAGTACTTC. Amino acid sequence: CASSLGLGQGAYEQYF.

This clonotype occurred a few times. The chain has TRBV12-3 or TRBV12-4 and TRBJ1-5; unclear D gene. The length of the CDR3 is 12 residues. Trimming pared 1 base from V and 15 bases from J, leaving 13 bases between. Here the CDR3 reads CASSLDSEEWHF. CDR3 DNA sequence: TGTGCCAGCAGTTTAGATTCAGAAGAGTGGCATTTT.

The sample holds a few counts of this clonotype. The rearrangement joins TRBV20-1 to TRBJ2-1; D not resolved. The length of the CDR3 is 11 residues. Trimming left V 8 bases short and J 5 bases short, with 10 bases between. From germline, CDR1 is DFQATT and CDR2 SNEGSKA (reference sequence). This CDR3 is CSPPGNNEQFF. DNA of the CDR3: TGCAGTCCACCAGGTAACAATGAGCAGTTCTTC.

The V and J genes are TRBV10-3 and TRBJ1-2, with a possible D match to TRBD1 (6 bases). V dropped 6 bases and J dropped 1 base, with 12 bases sitting between them. Per germline, CDR1 ENHRY and CDR2 SYGVKD. CDR3 length: 14 residues. CDR3 sequence reads: CAIRPGQHNYGYTF. In nucleotides, the CDR3 is TGTGCCATCAGACCAGGACAGCATAACTATGGCTACACCTTC.

V gene TRBV7-2 combines with J gene TRBJ1-2; no clear D gene. V dropped 2 bases and J dropped 1 base, with 8 bases sitting between them. Germline lookup yields CDR1 SGHTA and CDR2 FQGNSA. This CDR3 contains 14 residues. Written as DNA, the CDR3 is TGTGCCAGCAGCTTATCGTGGGATAACTATGGCTACACCTTC. This translates into CASSLSWDNYGYTF.

In DNA form, the CDR3 reads TGCAGTGCTAGTCCTCCCTGGCAGGGAAGTGGCTACACCTTC. Amino acids: CSASPPWQGSGYTF. This chain links TRBV20-1 with TRBJ1-2; weak D call: TRBD1 (5 bases). Germline V gene sequence: CDR1 DFQATT, CDR2 SNEGSKA (reference sequence). Trimming shortened V by 3 bases and J by 7 bases, and 18 bases separated the two germline ends. The CDR3 extends over 14 amino acids.

Notes on this clonotype: This may come from a read error, since a much larger clone is one base off. The chain uses TRBV2 and TRBJ2-5; the D is unclear. Germline assignment: CDR1 SNHLY and CDR2 FYNNEI. CDR3 length equals 14 residues. Deletions cut 7 bases from V and 11 bases from J, with 23 bases between. The CDR3 sequence is CASTPGSRSGEQYF. The CDR3 region has the DNA TGTGCCAGCACCCCGGGTAGTCGCTCCGGTGAGCAGTACTTC.

The chain has TRBV28 and TRBJ2-5; D remains unclear. Trimming pared 8 bases from V and 5 bases from J, leaving 12 bases between. Germline CDR1 reads MDHEN; CDR2 reads SYDVKM. This CDR3 comprises 12 residues. The CDR3 region has the DNA TGTGCCAGCCTATCTACCCATGAGACCCAGTACTTC. Residues: CASLSTHETQYF. Together with reference TRBV28 and TRBJ2-5, the CDR3 gives the full variable domain: DVKVTQSSRYLVKRTGEKVFLECVQDMDHENMFWYRQDPGLGLRLIYFSYDVKMKEKGDIPEGYSVSREKKERFSLILESASTNQTSMYLCASLSTHETQYFGPGTRLLVL.

Concerning this clonotype: A much larger clone lies a single base off, so this may be a read error. The gene calls are TRBV28 and TRBJ1-1; D gene unclear. Germline CDR1 and CDR2: MDHEN and SYDVKM. There are 16 residues in the CDR3. The CDR3 DNA reads as TGTGCCAGCAGTTTGGTGACCGGCGCTGGGAACAATGAAGCTTTCTTT. Translated: CASSLVTGAGNNEAFF.